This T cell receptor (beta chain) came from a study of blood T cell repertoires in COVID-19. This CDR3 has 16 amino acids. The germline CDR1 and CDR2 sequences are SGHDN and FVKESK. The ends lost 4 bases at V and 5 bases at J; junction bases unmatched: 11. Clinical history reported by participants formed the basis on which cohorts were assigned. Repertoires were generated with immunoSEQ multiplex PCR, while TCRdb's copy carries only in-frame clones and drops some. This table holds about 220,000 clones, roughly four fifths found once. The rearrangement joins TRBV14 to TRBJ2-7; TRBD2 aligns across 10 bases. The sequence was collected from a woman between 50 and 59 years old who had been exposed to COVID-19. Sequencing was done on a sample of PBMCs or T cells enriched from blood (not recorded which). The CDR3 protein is CASSPRVLAGTDEQYF. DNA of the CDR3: TGTGCCAGCAGCCCTAGGGTACTAGCGGGGACCGACGAGCAGTACTTC. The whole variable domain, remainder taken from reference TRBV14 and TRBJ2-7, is EAGVTQFPSHSVIEKGQTVTLRCDPISGHDNLYWYRRVMGKEIKFLLHFVKESKQDESGMPNNRFLAERTGGTYSTLKVQPAELEDSGVYFCASSPRVLAGTDEQYFGPGTRLTVT.